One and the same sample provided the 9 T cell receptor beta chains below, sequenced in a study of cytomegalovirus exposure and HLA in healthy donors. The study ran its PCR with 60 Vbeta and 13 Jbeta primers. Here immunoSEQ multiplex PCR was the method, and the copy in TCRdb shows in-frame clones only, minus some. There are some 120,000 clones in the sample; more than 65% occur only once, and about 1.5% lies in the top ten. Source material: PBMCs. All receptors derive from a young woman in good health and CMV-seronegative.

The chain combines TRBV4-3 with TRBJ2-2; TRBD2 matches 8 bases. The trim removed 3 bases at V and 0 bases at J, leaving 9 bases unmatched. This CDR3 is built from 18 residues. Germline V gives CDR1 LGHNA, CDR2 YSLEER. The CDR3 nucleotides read TGCGCCAGCAGCCAGCCCCCCCGACTAGCGACGAACACCGGGGAGCTGTTTTTT. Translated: CASSQPPRLATNTGELFF.

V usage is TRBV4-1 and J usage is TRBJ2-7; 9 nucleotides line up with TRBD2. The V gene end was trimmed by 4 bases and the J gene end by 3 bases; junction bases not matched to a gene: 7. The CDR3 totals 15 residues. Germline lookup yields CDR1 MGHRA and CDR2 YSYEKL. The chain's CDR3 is CASSPVQRGDYEQYF. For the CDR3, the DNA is TGCGCCAGCAGCCCGGTCCAGCGGGGGGACTACGAGCAGTACTTC.

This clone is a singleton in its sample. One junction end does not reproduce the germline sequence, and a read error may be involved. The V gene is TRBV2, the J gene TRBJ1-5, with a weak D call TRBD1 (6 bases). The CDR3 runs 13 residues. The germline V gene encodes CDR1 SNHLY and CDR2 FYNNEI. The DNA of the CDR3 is TGTGCCAGCAGTGACGGGGGGCATCAGTCCCAGCATTTT. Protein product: CASSDGGHQSQHF. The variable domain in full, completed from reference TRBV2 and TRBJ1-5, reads EPEVTQTPSHQVTQMGQEVILRCVPISNHLYFYWYRQILGQKVEFLVSFYNNEISEKSEIFDDQFSVERPDGSNFTLKIRSTKLEDSAMYFCASSDGGHQSQHFGDGTRLSIL.

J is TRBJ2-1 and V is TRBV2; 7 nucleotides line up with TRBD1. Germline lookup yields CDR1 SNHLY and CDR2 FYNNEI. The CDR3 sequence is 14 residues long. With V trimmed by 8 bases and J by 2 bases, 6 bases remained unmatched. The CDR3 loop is CASGDSRTYNEQFF. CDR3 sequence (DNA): TGTGCCAGCGGGGACAGCAGAACCTACAATGAGCAGTTCTTC.

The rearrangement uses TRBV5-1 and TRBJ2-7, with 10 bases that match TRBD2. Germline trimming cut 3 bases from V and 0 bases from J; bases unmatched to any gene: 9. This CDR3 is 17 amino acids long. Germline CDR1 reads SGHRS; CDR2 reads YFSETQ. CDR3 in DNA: TGCGCCAGCAGCTGGGCTAGCGGGAGTCTTGGCTCCTACGAGCAGTACTTC. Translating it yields CASSWASGSLGSYEQYF.

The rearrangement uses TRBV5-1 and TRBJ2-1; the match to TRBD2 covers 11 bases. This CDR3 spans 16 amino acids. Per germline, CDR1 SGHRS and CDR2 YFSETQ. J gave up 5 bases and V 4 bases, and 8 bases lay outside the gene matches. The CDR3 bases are TGCGCCAGCAGCCCGGTTTGGACTAGCGGGCACAATGAGCAGTTCTTC. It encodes CASSPVWTSGHNEQFF.

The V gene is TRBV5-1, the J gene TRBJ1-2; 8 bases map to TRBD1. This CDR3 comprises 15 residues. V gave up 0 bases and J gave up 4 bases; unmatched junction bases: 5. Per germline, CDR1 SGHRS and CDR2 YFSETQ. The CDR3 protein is CASSLDAGGIYGYTF. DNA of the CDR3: TGCGCCAGCAGCTTGGACGCAGGGGGCATCTATGGCTACACCTTC.

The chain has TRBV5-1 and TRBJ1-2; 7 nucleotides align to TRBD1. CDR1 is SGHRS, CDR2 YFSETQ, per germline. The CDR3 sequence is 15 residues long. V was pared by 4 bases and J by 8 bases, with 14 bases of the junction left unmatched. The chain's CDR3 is CASSPRTGLSEGYTF. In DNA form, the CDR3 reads TGCGCCAGCAGCCCCCGGACAGGCCTATCGGAAGGCTACACCTTC.

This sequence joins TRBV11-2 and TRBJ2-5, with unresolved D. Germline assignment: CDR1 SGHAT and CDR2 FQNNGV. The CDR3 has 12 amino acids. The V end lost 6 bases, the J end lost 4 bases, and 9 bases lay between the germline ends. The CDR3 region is CASREYGETQYF. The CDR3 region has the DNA TGTGCCAGCAGAGAGTACGGAGAGACCCAGTACTTC. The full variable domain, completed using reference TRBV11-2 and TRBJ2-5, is EAGVAQSPRYKIIEKRQSVAFWCNPISGHATLYWYQQILGQGPKLLIQFQNNGVVDDSQLPKDRFSAERLKGVDSTLKIQPAKLEDSAVYLCASREYGETQYFGPGTRLLVL.